This T cell receptor (beta chain) was sequenced in a study of blood T cell repertoires in COVID-19. Study context: Nucleic acid was either cDNA or gDNA, and it came from T cells, B-cell-depleted T cells, or PBMCs.

Libraries were prepared by immunoSEQ multiplex PCR; TCRdb keeps only in-frame clonotypes and omits some of them. The data hold roughly 100,000 clones, with about 80% observed a single time. Trimming removed 1 base from V and 2 bases from J, with 12 bases in between. The CDR3 extends over 15 amino acids. Germline assignment: CDR1 SGHAT and CDR2 FQNNGV. This sequence joins TRBV11-2 and TRBJ2-7, with D tentatively TRBD1 (6 bases). This clonotype was sampled from a woman of 80 years or more with active or convalescent COVID-19. Sequencing input: peripheral blood. For the CDR3, the DNA is TGTGCCAGCAGCTTAGTGTCTGGGACAACCTACGAGCAGTACTTC. It is translated as CASSLVSGTTYEQYF.